The source of this TCR beta chain is a study of T cells in Graves' hyperthyroidism and ophthalmopathy. This CDR3 comprises 13 residues. From germline, CDR1 is LNHDA and CDR2 SQIVND (reference sequence). Deletions cut 0 bases from V and 11 bases from J, with 13 bases between. Graves' hyperthyroidism is called stable when ophthalmopathy does not progress within 18 months. This clonotype came up many times. From RNA transcripts, TCR beta CDR3 regions were amplified. The HTBI primer set drove a first-round RT-PCR of the TCR CDR3. MiXCR, applied by TCRdb to the multiplex PCR reads, yields one record per CDR3 protein. The sample includes more than 150,000 distinct CDR3 sequences, 17% of them seen just once.

The receptor comes from a woman between 50 and 59 years old with Graves' hyperthyroidism. Material for sequencing was blood. The V gene is TRBV19, the J gene TRBJ1-1; no firm D call. The DNA for the CDR3 is TGTGCCAGTAGTATAGATGCCCCCGCCCCGGCTTTCTTT. Its translation: CASSIDAPAPAFF.